This is a list of T cell receptor beta chains from one sample in a study of control samples from healthy donors and cancer patients. Clones were sequenced by immunoSEQ multiplex PCR, and TCRdb holds only the in-frame ones, with some missing. The sample lists around 130,000 clones, roughly 88% occurring once. Sequencing was performed on blood. The receptors shown here come from a man in his fifties or sixties in good health. CDR3s include the opening cysteine and the closing phenylalanine or tryptophan. Fields, in order: V gene, J gene, clone size, D gene, CDR3 protein, CDR3 DNA. The D gene is left open where the match is weak. Size values are once, few and many counts, or a class for expanded clones, and some rows have none.

>TRBV7-6|TRBJ1-3|NA|NA
CASSSAPTGNTIYF
TGTGCCAGCAGCTCGGCTCCGACCGGAAACACCATATATTTT
>TRBV28|TRBJ2-7|NA|NA
CASAGTLTYEQYF
TGTGCCAGCGCCGGGACCCTGACCTACGAGCAGTACTTC
>TRBV18|TRBJ2-2|NA|TRBD1
CASSADRAGASFAGELFF
TGTGCCAGCTCAGCCGACAGGGCAGGTGCGTCGTTCGCCGGGGAGCTGTTTTTT
>TRBV11-2|TRBJ1-2|NA|NA
CASSLGGANYGYTF
TGTGCCAGCAGCTTAGGGGGAGCTAACTATGGCTACACCTTC
>TRBV6-1|TRBJ1-3|few|NA
CASSEAADSGNTIYF
TGTGCCAGCAGTGAAGCGGCTGACTCTGGAAACACCATATATTTT
>TRBV19|TRBJ1-2|NA|NA
CASTLPGGYGGYTF
TGTGCCAGTACCCTCCCGGGGGGATACGGTGGCTACACCTTC
>TRBV3-1/TRBV3-2|TRBJ1-6|NA|NA
CASSQVSPDSPLHF
TGTGCCAGCAGCCAAGTTTCGCCAGACTCACCCCTCCACTTT
>TRBV6-6|TRBJ1-2|NA|TRBD1
CASSYRPGTDYGYTF
TGTGCCAGCAGCTACCGACCCGGGACAGACTATGGCTACACCTTC
>TRBV3-1/TRBV3-2|TRBJ2-2|NA|NA
CASSQRTDTGELFF
TGTGCCAGCAGCCAACGGACCGACACCGGGGAGCTGTTTTTT
>TRBV5-4|TRBJ1-2|NA|TRBD1
CASSLDRGQGYGYTF
TGTGCCAGCAGCTTGGACAGGGGGCAGGGCTATGGCTACACCTTC
>TRBV27|TRBJ1-1|NA|NA
CASSIAGTNTEAFF
TGTGCCAGCAGTATTGCGGGGACGAACACTGAAGCTTTCTTT
>TRBV19|TRBJ1-1|NA|NA
CASTWGTGAEAFF
TGTGCCAGTACATGGGGTACTGGAGCTGAAGCTTTCTTT
>TRBV7-9|TRBJ1-1|NA|NA
CASSLAGVAAEAFF
TGTGCCAGCAGCTTAGCGGGTGTGGCGGCTGAAGCTTTCTTT
>TRBV7-7|TRBJ2-5|NA|NA
CASSYTGGRGETQYF
TGTGCCAGCAGCTACACCGGGGGCAGGGGGGAGACCCAGTACTTC
>TRBV5-1|TRBJ2-3|NA|TRBD2
CASSLAAGGSTDTQYF
TGCGCCAGCAGCTTGGCAGCGGGGGGCTCCACAGATACGCAGTATTTT
>TRBV7-3|TRBJ2-3|NA|NA
CASSLAGTGASETQYF
TGTGCCAGCAGCTTAGCGGGTACGGGGGCCTCAGAGACGCAGTATTTT
>TRBV28|TRBJ2-7|NA|TRBD1
CASSRAGGYINEQYF
TGTGCCAGCAGCAGGGCAGGGGGCTATATCAACGAGCAGTACTTC
>TRBV6-2/TRBV6-3|TRBJ2-4|NA|NA
CASSFGDAVGENIQYF
TGTGCCAGCAGTTTCGGGGACGCGGTTGGGGAAAACATTCAGTACTTC
>TRBV9|TRBJ1-6|NA|TRBD1
CASSPRPGTAGDSPLHF
TGTGCCAGCAGCCCACGCCCCGGGACAGCCGGGGATTCACCCCTCCACTTT
>TRBV7-8|TRBJ2-7|once|TRBD1
CASSSDRWSSYEQYF
TGTGCCAGCAGCTCGGACAGGTGGAGCTCCTACGAGCAGTACTTC
>TRBV7-7|TRBJ2-3|NA|NA
CASSLDQTDTQYF
TGTGCTAGCAGCTTAGATCAGACAGATACGCAGTATTTT
>TRBV5-1|TRBJ1-1|NA|NA
CASSLRDVTEAFF
TGCGCCAGCAGCTTGCGGGATGTCACTGAAGCTTTCTTT
>TRBV25-1|TRBJ2-7|NA|TRBD1
CASSDRGASYEQYF
TGTGCCAGCTCGGACAGGGGGGCTTCCTACGAGCAGTACTTC
>TRBV9|TRBJ2-2|NA|TRBD2
CASSEPSGTNTGELFF
TGTGCCAGCAGCGAACCTAGCGGGACGAACACCGGGGAGCTGTTTTTT
>TRBV9|TRBJ2-7|NA|TRBD2
CASSAPGTSGIVKQYF
TGTGCCAGCAGCGCACCCGGGACTAGCGGGATCGTGAAGCAGTACTTC
>TRBV9|TRBJ2-3|once|TRBD2
CASSVEVRGATDTQYF
TGTGCCAGCAGCGTAGAGGTGCGGGGGGCCACAGATACGCAGTATTTT
>TRBV5-5|TRBJ1-1|NA|TRBD1
CASSARTGVNTEAFF
TGTGCCAGCAGCGCGAGGACAGGGGTGAACACTGAAGCTTTCTTT
>TRBV3-1/TRBV3-2|TRBJ1-5|NA|NA
CASSQAGSGNQPQHF
TGTGCCAGCAGCCAAGCCGGTAGTGGCAATCAGCCCCAGCATTTT
>TRBV4-1|TRBJ1-6|NA|NA
CASRLESSYNSPLHF
TGCGCCAGCAGGTTGGAGAGCTCCTATAATTCACCCCTCCACTTT
>TRBV3-1/TRBV3-2|TRBJ1-2|NA|TRBD1
CASSRGQDGYGYTF
TGTGCCAGCAGCCGCGGACAGGATGGCTATGGCTACACCTTC
>TRBV7-6|TRBJ2-1|NA|NA
CASSSTGVLNEQFF
TGTGCCAGCAGTTCGACGGGTGTGCTCAATGAGCAGTTCTTC
>TRBV9|TRBJ2-6|NA|NA
CASSETGTLLRSGANVLTF
TGTGCCAGCAGCGAGACAGGTACTCTTCTGCGGTCTGGGGCCAACGTCCTGACTTTC
>TRBV4-1|TRBJ2-1|NA|TRBD2
CASSQASGTNSYNEQFF
TGCGCCAGCAGCCAAGCATCCGGGACTAATTCCTACAATGAGCAGTTCTTC
>TRBV7-2|TRBJ2-5|NA|NA
CASSLGRWNGETQYF
TGTGCCAGCAGCTTAGGCCGCTGGAACGGGGAGACCCAGTACTTC
>TRBV6-1|TRBJ1-1|NA|NA
CASREGKGHRGAFF
TGTGCCAGCAGGGAAGGCAAGGGACACCGCGGAGCTTTCTTT
>TRBV3-1/TRBV3-2|TRBJ2-1|NA|NA
CASRRTSTNEQFF
TGTGCCAGCAGACGTACTAGTACCAATGAGCAGTTCTTC
>TRBV13|TRBJ2-7|NA|NA
CASSLGDYEQYF
TGTGCCAGCAGCTTAGGGGACTACGAGCAGTACTTC
>TRBV27|TRBJ2-7|NA|NA
CASKRSGLNSYEQYF
TGTGCCAGCAAGAGATCGGGCTTGAACTCCTACGAGCAGTACTTC
>TRBV3-1/TRBV3-2|TRBJ1-4|NA|TRBD1
CASSPLDRDYGKLFF
TGTGCCAGCAGCCCCCTAGACAGGGACTACGGAAAACTGTTTTTT
>TRBV7-8|TRBJ1-1|once|NA
CASSFGGSKNEAFF
TGTGCCAGCAGCTTTGGGGGTTCCAAGAATGAAGCTTTCTTT
>TRBV23-1|TRBJ2-7|NA|NA
CASRVTTLRGILSEQYF
TGCGCCAGCAGAGTCACGACCCTAAGGGGCATATTGAGCGAGCAGTACTTC
>TRBV18|TRBJ2-5|NA|NA
CASSSGDRETQYF
TGTGCCAGCTCATCAGGAGACCGAGAGACCCAGTACTTC
>TRBV5-1|TRBJ2-7|NA|NA
CASSLGSNEQYF
TGCGCCAGCAGCTTGGGATCGAACGAGCAGTACTTC
>TRBV11-2|TRBJ2-1|NA|NA
CASSSVSYEQFF
TGTGCCAGCAGCTCCGTTAGTTATGAGCAGTTCTTC
>TRBV6-5|TRBJ1-6|NA|NA
CASSPRRGNSPLHF
TGTGCCAGCAGCCCCAGGAGAGGGAATTCACCCCTCCACTTT
>TRBV7-9|TRBJ2-2|NA|TRBD2
CASSRLAANTGELFF
TGTGCCAGCAGCCGACTAGCGGCGAACACCGGGGAGCTGTTTTTT
>TRBV6-5|TRBJ2-7|NA|NA
CASEGPFSYEQYF
TGTGCCTCTGAGGGACCATTCTCCTACGAGCAGTACTTC
>TRBV28|TRBJ1-3|NA|NA
CASKRTGGLSGNTIYF
TGTGCCAGCAAACGGACGGGGGGGTTATCTGGAAACACCATATATTTT
>TRBV18|TRBJ1-1|NA|TRBD1
CASSPPGQWGNTEAFF
TGTGCCAGCTCACCCCCGGGACAGTGGGGGAACACTGAAGCTTTCTTT
>TRBV11-3|TRBJ2-7|NA|NA
CASSLSSGDYEQYF
TGTGCCAGCAGCTTAAGTTCTGGGGACTACGAGCAGTACTTC
>TRBV4-2|TRBJ2-1|NA|NA
CASSQGGSSYNEQFF
TGTGCCAGCAGCCAAGGAGGGAGCTCCTACAATGAGCAGTTCTTC
>TRBV3-1/TRBV3-2|TRBJ1-2|NA|NA
CASSQSDSGHTF
TGTGCCAGCAGCCAGTCGGACAGTGGCCACACCTTC
>TRBV3-1/TRBV3-2|TRBJ2-1|once|TRBD2
CASSQDPGSGYNEQFF
TGTGCCAGCAGCCAAGATCCGGGTAGCGGGTACAATGAGCAGTTCTTC
>TRBV5-1|TRBJ1-2|NA|TRBD1
CASSSRQGPGLGYTF
TGCGCCAGCAGCTCCAGACAGGGGCCGGGGTTGGGCTACACCTTC
>TRBV5-8|TRBJ1-4|NA|NA
CASSFRALNEKLFF
TGTGCCAGCAGCTTCCGGGCCCTTAATGAAAAACTGTTTTTT
>TRBV7-7|TRBJ2-5|once|NA
CASSLALAYQETQYF
TGTGCTAGCAGCTTAGCTTTAGCGTACCAAGAGACCCAGTACTTC
>TRBV19|TRBJ2-7|once|NA
CASSTPYEQYF
TGTGCCAGTAGTACTCCGTACGAGCAGTACTTC
>TRBV7-6|TRBJ1-1|NA|NA
CASSPRGGRYTEAFF
TGTGCCAGCAGCCCACGCGGGGGTAGGTACACTGAAGCTTTCTTT
>TRBV24-1|TRBJ2-7|NA|NA
CATSDSGVLGSYEQYF
TGTGCCACCAGTGATTCAGGCGTTCTAGGCTCCTACGAGCAGTACTTC
>TRBV5-1|TRBJ2-3|NA|NA
CASSLAQGSSTDTQYF
TGCGCCAGCAGCTTGGCTCAGGGCTCTAGCACAGATACGCAGTATTTT